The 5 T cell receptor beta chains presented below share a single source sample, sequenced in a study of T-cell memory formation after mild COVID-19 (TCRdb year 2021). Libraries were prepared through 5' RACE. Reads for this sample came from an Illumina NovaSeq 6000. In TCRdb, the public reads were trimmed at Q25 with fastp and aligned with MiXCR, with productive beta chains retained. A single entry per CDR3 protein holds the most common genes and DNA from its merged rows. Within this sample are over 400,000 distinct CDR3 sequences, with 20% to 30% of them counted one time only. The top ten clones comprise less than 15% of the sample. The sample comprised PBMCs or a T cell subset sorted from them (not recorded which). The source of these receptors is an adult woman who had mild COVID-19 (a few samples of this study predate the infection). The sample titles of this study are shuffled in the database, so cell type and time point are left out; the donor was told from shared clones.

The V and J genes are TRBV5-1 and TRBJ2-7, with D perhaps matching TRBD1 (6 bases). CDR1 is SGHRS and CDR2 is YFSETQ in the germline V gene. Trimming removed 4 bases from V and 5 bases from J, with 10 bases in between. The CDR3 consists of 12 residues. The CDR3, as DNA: TGCGCCAGCAGCCCACAGGGCCACGAGCAGTACTTC. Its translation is CASSPQGHEQYF.

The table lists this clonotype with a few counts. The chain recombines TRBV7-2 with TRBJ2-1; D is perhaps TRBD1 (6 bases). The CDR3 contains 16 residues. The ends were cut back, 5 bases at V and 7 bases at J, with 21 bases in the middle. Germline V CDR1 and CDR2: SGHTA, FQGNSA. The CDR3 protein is CASSDPDLRGWNEQFF. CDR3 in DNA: TGTGCCAGCAGCGATCCGGACCTCAGGGGTTGGAATGAGCAGTTCTTC.

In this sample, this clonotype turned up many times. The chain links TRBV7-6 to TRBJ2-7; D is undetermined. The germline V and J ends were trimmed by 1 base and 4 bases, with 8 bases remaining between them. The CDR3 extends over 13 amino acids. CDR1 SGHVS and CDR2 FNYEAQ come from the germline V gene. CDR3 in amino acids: CASSLEAGYEQYF. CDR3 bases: TGTGCCAGCAGCTTAGAGGCTGGTTACGAGCAGTACTTC.

The DNA of the CDR3 is TGCAGTGTGCCCCTTTCAACGGGGACTGAAGCTTTCTTT. It specifies CSVPLSTGTEAFF. The chain combines TRBV20-1 with TRBJ1-1, with unresolved D. Deletions cut 7 bases from V and 5 bases from J, with 17 bases between. This CDR3 region has 13 residues. Germline V gene sequence: CDR1 DFQATT, CDR2 SNEGSKA (reference sequence).

The CDR3 sequence is CSVGDRVFEQYF. The CDR3 coding sequence is TGCAGCGTTGGGGACAGGGTTTTCGAGCAGTACTTC. V is TRBV29-1 and J is TRBJ2-7, with 9 bases identical to TRBD1. This CDR3 contains 12 residues. Germline CDR1 is SQVTM and CDR2 is ANQGSEA. J lost 6 bases, V lost 4 bases, and 4 bases had no gene match.